This TCR beta chain was obtained from a study of cytomegalovirus exposure and HLA in healthy donors. General observations from the study: The authors later found HLA-associated TCR beta chains more clonally expanded than equally common others. Despite most TCR sequences being rare, some public TCRs occurred in many donors.

The PCR had 60 Vbeta and 13 Jbeta primers. Measured with immunoSEQ multiplex PCR; TCRdb has only the in-frame clones, and not every one. This table lists under 200,000 clones. Those who donated were healthy bone marrow donors. A remark on this clone: What it recognizes is unknown.

Germline CDR1 reads GTSNPN; CDR2 reads SVGIG (reference sequence). This CDR3 spans 17 amino acids. Between the trimmed V and J ends, which lost 5 bases and 0 bases, there was a span of 20 bases. Sequencing was carried out using PBMCs. The gene calls are TRBV30 and TRBJ1-5; D might be TRBD1 (6 bases). This TCR was sampled from a man in his thirties or forties in good health and CMV-seronegative. The CDR3 nucleotides read TGTGCCTGGGCGAAAGGACAGCCCTCGATTAGCAATCAGCCCCAGCATTTT. Amino acids: CAWAKGQPSISNQPQHF.